The source of this TCR beta chain is a study of T cell changes during pregnancy in multiple sclerosis. Clones were read by immunoSEQ multiplex PCR, and TCRdb kept only the in-frame ones, dropping some. The sample consists of roughly 100,000 clones, less than 95% of them appearing once. V was clipped by 5 bases and J by 1 base; unmatched bases: 5. CDR1 is SGHVS and CDR2 is FQNEAQ in the germline V gene. CDR3 length: 16 residues. The genes are TRBV7-8 and TRBJ2-1, with 10 bases matching TRBD2. Sequenced material: peripheral blood, taken after pregnancy. The sequence derives from a female donor with multiple sclerosis, enrolled in a pregnancy study. This chain's CDR3 is CASSQAAGGSYNEQFF. For the CDR3, the DNA is TGTGCCAGCAGCCAAGCAGCGGGGGGGTCCTACAATGAGCAGTTCTTC.